These 32 T cell receptor beta chains were all obtained from the same sample, sequenced in a study of T cell changes during pregnancy in multiple sclerosis. Method: immunoSEQ multiplex PCR; TCRdb's copy keeps in-frame clones and lacks some. The sample includes just under 50,000 clones, 91% seen only once; the top ten take roughly 10%. Here the sequenced sample was CD8+ T cells from peripheral blood mononuclear cells, taken after pregnancy. The source is a female donor with multiple sclerosis, enrolled in a pregnancy study.

This sequence joins TRBV25-1 and TRBJ2-5, with 10 bases fitting TRBD1. Germline assignment: CDR1 MGHDK and CDR2 SYGVNS. V lost 5 bases and J lost 1; bases outside the gene matches: 10. The CDR3 runs 17 residues. As DNA, the CDR3 is TGTGCCAGCAGTTTTTTACCTAGGGACAGGGGCCAAGAGACCCAGTACTTC. Protein sequence: CASSFLPRDRGQETQYF.

V is TRBV15 and J is TRBJ1-1, with 8 positions matching TRBD1. Per germline, CDR1 LNHNV and CDR2 YYDKDF (reference sequence). V was pared by 2 bases and J by 5 bases, with 7 bases of the junction left unmatched. The CDR3 has 15 residues. The CDR3, as DNA: TGTGCCACCAGCAGACAGGACAGGGAGTGGACTGAAGCTTTCTTT. Its protein is CATSRQDREWTEAFF.

The rearrangement joins TRBV7-9 to TRBJ2-1; the match to TRBD2 covers 7 bases. Trimming removed 2 bases from V and 0 bases from J; junction bases left unmatched: 4. Per germline, CDR1 SEHNR and CDR2 FQNEAQ (reference sequence). This CDR3 spans 16 amino acids. CDR3 nucleotide sequence: TGTGCCAGCAGCTTAAGGCGGGGGAGCTCCTACAATGAGCAGTTCTTC. Translated, it gives CASSLRRGSSYNEQFF.

The rearrangement links TRBV5-5 to TRBJ1-1; D may be TRBD1 (5 bases). Germline values: CDR1 SGHKS, CDR2 YYEKEE (reference sequence). The V and J ends lost 1 base and 3 bases respectively, with 7 bases between them. CDR3 length: 13 amino acids. The DNA for the CDR3 is TGTGCCAGCAGCTTGTGGGGGGACACTGAAGCTTTCTTT. Protein: CASSLWGDTEAFF. Filled out from reference TRBV5-5 and TRBJ1-1, the complete variable domain reads DAGVTQSPTHLIKTRGQQVTLRCSPISGHKSVSWYQQVLGQGPQFIFQYYEKEERGRGNFPDRFSARQFPNYSSELNVNALLLGDSALYLCASSLWGDTEAFFGQGTRLTVV.

This chain joins TRBV5-1 and TRBJ2-7; 7 bases align to TRBD1. The CDR3 extends over 13 amino acids. Germline V gene data show CDR1 as SGHRS and CDR2 as YFSETQ. The trim removed 3 bases at V and 1 base at J, leaving 1 base unmatched. For the CDR3, the DNA is TGCGCCAGCAGCTCGGACAGGTCCTACGAGCAGTACTTC. It is translated as CASSSDRSYEQYF.

This clone was seen only once. The rearrangement joins TRBV9 to TRBJ2-2, with D possibly matching TRBD1 (5 bases). The CDR3 length is 16 residues. Germline V gives CDR1 SGDLS, CDR2 YYNGEE. Trimming left V 5 bases short and J 7 bases short, with 21 bases between. The CDR3 here is CASSDSPTAYYGELFF. CDR3 coding DNA: TGTGCCAGCAGTGACTCCCCGACAGCCTACTACGGGGAGCTGTTTTTT.

The chain links TRBV2 to TRBJ1-2, with unresolved D. Between the trimmed V and J ends, which lost 6 bases and 12 bases, there was a span of 11 bases. Germline CDR1 SNHLY, CDR2 FYNNEI. The CDR3 has 10 residues. The CDR3, as DNA: TGTGCCAGCAGGACTAGAGCCGACACCTTC. This encodes CASRTRADTF.

This chain uses TRBV6-5 with TRBJ1-4; a weak D match, TRBD1 (5 bases). Germline CDR1 is MNHEY and CDR2 is SVGAGI. This CDR3 has 14 residues. Trimming pared 0 bases from V and 12 bases from J, leaving 14 bases between. The CDR3 DNA reads TGTGCCAGCAGTTACTCTAACGGACAAGGAGAACTGTTTTTT. Protein: CASSYSNGQGELFF.

V usage is TRBV6-5 and J usage is TRBJ1-1; D not resolved. There are 14 residues in the CDR3. Germline CDR1 and CDR2: MNHEY and SVGAGI. V was cut by 1 base and J by 4 bases, with 10 bases left in between. The CDR3 loop is CASSYLSGGTEAFF. CDR3 coding DNA: TGTGCCAGCAGTTACTTAAGTGGCGGCACTGAAGCTTTCTTT.

This chain connects TRBV5-4 to TRBJ1-6, with TRBD1 matching 8 bases. The germline CDR1 and CDR2 sequences are SGHNT and YYREEE (reference sequence). This CDR3 contains 17 residues. The trim removed 3 bases at V and 1 base at J, leaving 6 bases unmatched. Here the CDR3 DNA reads TGTGCCAGCAGCTCGATCACAGGGGGTTCCTATAATTCACCCCTCCACTTT. It yields the protein CASSSITGGSYNSPLHF.

The chain couples TRBV7-8 to TRBJ2-1; TRBD1 aligns across 9 bases. The germline V gene encodes CDR1 SGHVS and CDR2 FQNEAQ. The junction had 11 bases not matched to a gene; V was cut back by 5 bases and J by 6 bases. The CDR3 sequence is 16 residues long. The CDR3 loop reads CASSLLGDRAPNEQFF. The CDR3 DNA reads TGTGCCAGCAGCCTCCTTGGGGACAGGGCTCCCAATGAGCAGTTCTTC.

The genes are TRBV7-9 and TRBJ2-3, with D tentatively TRBD1 (6 bases). The CDR3 extends over 16 amino acids. Germline assignment: CDR1 SEHNR and CDR2 FQNEAQ (reference sequence). V was trimmed by 2 bases and J by 4 bases, leaving 16 bases between them. CDR3 nucleotides: TGTGCCAGCAGCTTACCACAGGGTATGGGTGCAGATACGCAGTATTTT. Translation gives CASSLPQGMGADTQYF. Filled out from reference TRBV7-9 and TRBJ2-3, the complete variable domain reads DTGVSQNPRHKITKRGQNVTFRCDPISEHNRLYWYRQTLGQGPEFLTYFQNEAQLEKSRLLSDRFSAERPKGSFSTLEIQRTEQGDSAMYLCASSLPQGMGADTQYFGPGTRLTVL.

The CDR3 DNA sequence: TGTGCCAGTAGTTATGGGGGCCTCTCCTACGAGCAGTACTTC. Protein sequence: CASSYGGLSYEQYF. V gene TRBV19 combines with J gene TRBJ2-7; D possibly corresponds to TRBD1 (6 bases). This CDR3 region has 14 residues. Deletions cut 5 bases from V and 0 bases from J, with 11 bases between. Germline V CDR1 and CDR2: LNHDA, SQIVND (reference sequence).

J is TRBJ1-5 and V is TRBV6-9; D may be TRBD1 (6 bases). The CDR3 loop spans 14 amino acids. Looked up from germline, CDR1 is MNHGY and CDR2 is SVAAGI. V shed 8 bases and J shed 1 base, with 12 bases lying between them. The CDR3 bases are TGTGCCAGCTCCACAGGGCACAGCAATCAGCCCCAGCATTTT. The encoded protein is CASSTGHSNQPQHF.

This clone was found once. The chain joins TRBV10-2 to TRBJ2-1, with D tentatively TRBD2 (7 bases). The CDR3 loop spans 13 amino acids. CDR1 WSHSY and CDR2 SAAADI come from the germline V gene. V gave up 7 bases and J gave up 4 bases, with 11 bases separating them. CDR3 amino acids: CASNGGPYNEQFF. CDR3 in DNA: TGCGCCAGCAACGGGGGGCCGTACAATGAGCAGTTCTTC.

V is TRBV7-9 and J is TRBJ2-1, with 7 bases fitting TRBD1. Germline CDR1 SEHNR, CDR2 FQNEAQ (reference sequence). CDR3 size: 16 residues. Germline trimming cut 5 bases from V and 0 bases from J; bases unmatched to any gene: 7. The CDR3 is CASSPRQGRSYNEQFF. The CDR3 DNA reads as TGTGCCAGCAGCCCAAGACAGGGTCGCTCCTACAATGAGCAGTTCTTC.

The rearrangement links TRBV10-3 to TRBJ2-1; 7 bases map to TRBD2. V lost 4 bases and J lost 5; bases outside the gene matches: 11. Germline CDR1 is ENHRY and CDR2 is SYGVKD. CDR3 size: 16 residues. The CDR3 region is CAISAGLEGPHNEQFF. The CDR3 DNA follows: TGTGCCATCAGTGCAGGACTAGAAGGTCCGCACAATGAGCAGTTCTTC.

The chain has TRBV6-1 and TRBJ2-7, with TRBD1 matching 9 bases. The CDR3 loop spans 15 amino acids. The V gene end was trimmed by 2 bases and the J gene end by 1 base; junction bases not matched to a gene: 3. The V gene's germline CDR1 is MNHNS and CDR2 SASEGT. Written as DNA, the CDR3 is TGTGCCAGCAGTGAATTCGGACAGGGGTCCTACGAGCAGTACTTC. This codes for CASSEFGQGSYEQYF.

V is TRBV6-1 and J is TRBJ2-1; 9 bases line up with TRBD2. This CDR3 comprises 15 residues. V shed 6 bases and J 6 bases; nucleotides not matched to a gene: 9. Germline V gene lookup returns CDR1 MNHNS and CDR2 SASEGT. The CDR3 sequence is CASSSSGGTSNEQFF. CDR3 sequence (DNA): TGTGCCAGCAGCTCCAGCGGGGGGACGAGCAATGAGCAGTTCTTC.

This clone is a singleton in its sample. The rearrangement uses TRBV6-4 and TRBJ2-2; 7 bases line up with TRBD1. The germline V gene encodes CDR1 MRHNA and CDR2 SNTAGT. The length of the CDR3 is 17 residues. With 0 bases clipped from V and 2 bases from J, the junction kept 6 bases outside the gene matches. Written as DNA, the CDR3 is TGTGCCAGCAGTGACTCAACAGGGGCGGCCAACACCGGGGAGCTGTTTTTT. Translated: CASSDSTGAANTGELFF.

The DNA for the CDR3 is TGCAGCGTTGACAGGGAGAACACTGAAGCTTTCTTT. It specifies CSVDRENTEAFF. The chain combines TRBV29-1 with TRBJ1-1, with D possibly being TRBD1 (5 bases). Germline V gene lookup returns CDR1 SQVTM and CDR2 ANQGSEA. Trimming took 3 bases from V and 1 from J, leaving 6 bases between them. CDR3 length equals 12 residues.

The V and J genes are TRBV6-1 and TRBJ2-1, with D perhaps matching TRBD1 (6 bases). V lost 8 bases, J lost 1 base, and 12 bases lay in between. Germline V gives CDR1 MNHNS, CDR2 SASEGT. The CDR3 loop spans 14 amino acids. Here the CDR3 DNA reads TGTGCCAGCGAAGGACAGATATCCTACAATGAGCAGTTCTTC. It is translated as CASEGQISYNEQFF.

V usage is TRBV6-1 and J usage is TRBJ2-1, with D possibly being TRBD2 (7 bases). The germline V gene has CDR1 MNHNS and CDR2 SASEGT. With 0 bases removed from V and 6 bases from J, the gap between germline ends came to 21 bases. The CDR3 contains 18 residues. In DNA form, the CDR3 reads TGTGCCAGCAGTGAAGCAGAATATGGGGGGGCCTCTTTCAATGAGCAGTTCTTC. Translation: CASSEAEYGGASFNEQFF.

The V call is TRBV11-1, the J call TRBJ2-5, with TRBD1 matching over 7 bases. V trimming: 5 bases; J trimming: 3 bases; junction bases outside the gene matches: 0. CDR3 length: 12 residues. Germline CDR1 is SGHAT and CDR2 is FQDESV (reference sequence). The CDR3 loop is CASSDREETQYF. The CDR3 DNA follows: TGTGCCAGCAGCGACAGGGAAGAGACCCAGTACTTC.

In this sample, this clone turned up once. V usage is TRBV9 and J usage is TRBJ2-1; D not resolved. V lost 4 bases to trimming and J lost 5 bases, with 13 bases between them. Germline CDR1 and CDR2: SGDLS and YYNGEE. The CDR3 is 14 residues long. This CDR3 reads CASSLSQVHNEQFF. The CDR3 nucleotides read TGTGCCAGCAGCCTTAGCCAAGTTCACAATGAGCAGTTCTTC.

V is TRBV6-6 and J is TRBJ2-1, with D hard to call. Trimming shortened V by 4 bases and J by 4 bases, and 8 bases separated the two germline ends. Germline loops: CDR1 MNHNY, CDR2 SVGAGI (reference sequence). The length of the CDR3 is 13 residues. The CDR3 DNA reads TGTGCCAGCAGTTTGAACAGTTACAATGAGCAGTTCTTC. Residues: CASSLNSYNEQFF.

CDR3 DNA sequence: TGTGCCAGCAGCCGTAGCGACGATGAGCAGTTCTTC. Its translation is CASSRSDDEQFF. This chain connects TRBV7-3 to TRBJ2-1; tentatively, D is TRBD2 (5 bases). V lost 5 bases and J lost 8, with 10 bases in between. The CDR3 is 12 residues long. The germline gives CDR1 SGHTA, CDR2 FQGTGA.

This chain uses TRBV4-1 with TRBJ2-5; 9 nucleotides agree with TRBD1. The V gene's germline CDR1 is MGHRA and CDR2 YSYEKL. Trimming took 6 bases from V and 4 from J; bases not matched to a gene: 12. The CDR3 runs to 16 residues. DNA of the CDR3: TGCGCCAGCAGTCCGGGACAGGGAGGTTTGTCAGAGACCCAGTACTTC. Translation: CASSPGQGGLSETQYF.

The V gene is TRBV30, the J gene TRBJ2-3; tentative D call: TRBD1 (6 bases). CDR3 length: 16 residues. Between the trimmed V and J ends, which lost 1 base and 2 bases, there was a span of 16 bases. CDR1 and CDR2 (germline): GTSNPN, SVGIG (reference sequence). This chain's CDR3 is CAWSDRDIDFTDTQYF. The CDR3 bases are TGTGCCTGGAGTGACCGGGACATCGATTTCACAGATACGCAGTATTTT.

This chain links TRBV27 with TRBJ2-3; possibly TRBD2 for D (6 bases). V was clipped by 3 bases and J by 5 bases, with 9 bases between them. The CDR3 extends over 13 amino acids. Germline V gene lookup returns CDR1 MNHEY and CDR2 SMNVEV (reference sequence). The CDR3 reads CASSFGGVDTQYF. CDR3 sequence (DNA): TGTGCCAGCAGTTTCGGAGGGGTAGATACGCAGTATTTT.

In its sample, this clone was seen once. The V and J genes are TRBV15 and TRBJ2-7, with a possible D match to TRBD2 (5 bases). The CDR3 length is 15 residues. CDR1 and CDR2 from the germline V gene are LNHNV and YYDKDF (reference sequence). The V gene lost 6 bases and the J gene lost 0 bases, with 15 bases spanning the gap. In nucleotides, the CDR3 is TGTGCCACCAGTCGGAGACTGGGGAGCTCCTACGAGCAGTACTTC. This translates into CATSRRLGSSYEQYF. Full variable domain (outside the CDR3, taken from reference TRBV15 and TRBJ2-7): DAMVIQNPRYQVTQFGKPVTLSCSQTLNHNVMYWYQQKSSQAPKLLFHYYDKDFNNEADTPDNFQSRRPNTSFCFLDIRSPGLGDTAMYLCATSRRLGSSYEQYFGPGTRLTVT.

Here the CDR3 DNA reads TGTGCCAGCAGTTCCCCGACTGATATAAATGAAAAACTGTTTTTT. Its translation: CASSSPTDINEKLFF. V gene TRBV6-5 combines with J gene TRBJ1-4; D gene unclear. Germline-derived CDR1 and CDR2 are MNHEY and SVGAGI. The V end was cut by 4 bases, the J end by 5 bases, with 14 bases between. The CDR3 is 15 residues long.